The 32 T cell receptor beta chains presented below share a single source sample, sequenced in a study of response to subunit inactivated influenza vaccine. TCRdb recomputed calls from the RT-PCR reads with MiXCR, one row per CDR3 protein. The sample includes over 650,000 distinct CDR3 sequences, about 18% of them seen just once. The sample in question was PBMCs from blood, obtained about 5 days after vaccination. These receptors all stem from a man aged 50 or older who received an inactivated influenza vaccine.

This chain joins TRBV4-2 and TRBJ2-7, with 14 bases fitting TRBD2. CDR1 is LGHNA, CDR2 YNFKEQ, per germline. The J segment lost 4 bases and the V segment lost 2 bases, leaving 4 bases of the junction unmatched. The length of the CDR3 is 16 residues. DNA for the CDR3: TGTGCCAGCAGCCAACCGACTAGCGGGGGGGCGTACGAGCAGTACTTC. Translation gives CASSQPTSGGAYEQYF.

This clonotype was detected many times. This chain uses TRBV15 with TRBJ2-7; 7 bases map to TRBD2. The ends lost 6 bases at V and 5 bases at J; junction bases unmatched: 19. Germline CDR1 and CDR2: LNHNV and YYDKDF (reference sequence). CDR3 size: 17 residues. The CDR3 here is CATRREKFGLEDNEQYF. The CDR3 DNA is TGTGCCACCAGACGAGAGAAATTTGGACTAGAAGATAACGAGCAGTACTTC. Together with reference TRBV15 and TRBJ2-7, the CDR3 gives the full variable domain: DAMVIQNPRYQVTQFGKPVTLSCSQTLNHNVMYWYQQKSSQAPKLLFHYYDKDFNNEADTPDNFQSRRPNTSFCFLDIRSPGLGDTAMYLCATRREKFGLEDNEQYFGPGTRLTVT.

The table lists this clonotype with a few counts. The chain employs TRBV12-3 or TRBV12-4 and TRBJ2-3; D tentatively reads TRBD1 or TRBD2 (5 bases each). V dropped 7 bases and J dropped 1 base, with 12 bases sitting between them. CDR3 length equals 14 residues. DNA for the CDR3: TGTGCCAGCACCCTGGGACCGGGCACAGATACGCAGTATTTT. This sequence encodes CASTLGPGTDTQYF.

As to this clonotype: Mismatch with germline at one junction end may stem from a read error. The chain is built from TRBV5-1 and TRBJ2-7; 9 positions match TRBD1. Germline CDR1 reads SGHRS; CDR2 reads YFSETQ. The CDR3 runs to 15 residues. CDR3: CASSLWGQGSHEQYF. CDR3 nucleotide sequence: TGCGCCAGCAGCCTGTGGGGACAGGGCTCCCACGAGCAGTACTTC.

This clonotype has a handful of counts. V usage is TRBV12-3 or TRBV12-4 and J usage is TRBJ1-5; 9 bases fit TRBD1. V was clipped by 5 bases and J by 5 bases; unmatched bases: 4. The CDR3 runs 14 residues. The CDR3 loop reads CASSKQGAYQPQHF. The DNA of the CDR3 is TGTGCCAGCAGTAAACAGGGGGCCTATCAGCCCCAGCATTTT.

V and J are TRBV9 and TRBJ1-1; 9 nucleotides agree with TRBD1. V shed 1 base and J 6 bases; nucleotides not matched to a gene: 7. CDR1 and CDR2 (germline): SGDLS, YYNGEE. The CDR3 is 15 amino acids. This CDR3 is CASSVFDRGAPEAFF. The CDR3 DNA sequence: TGTGCCAGCAGCGTATTCGACAGGGGGGCCCCTGAAGCTTTCTTT.

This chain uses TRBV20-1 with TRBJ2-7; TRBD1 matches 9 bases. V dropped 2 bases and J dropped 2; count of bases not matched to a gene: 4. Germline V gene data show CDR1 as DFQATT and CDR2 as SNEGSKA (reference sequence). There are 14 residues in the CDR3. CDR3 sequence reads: CSARPGQGTYEQYF. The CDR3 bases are TGCAGTGCTAGACCGGGACAGGGTACCTACGAGCAGTACTTC.

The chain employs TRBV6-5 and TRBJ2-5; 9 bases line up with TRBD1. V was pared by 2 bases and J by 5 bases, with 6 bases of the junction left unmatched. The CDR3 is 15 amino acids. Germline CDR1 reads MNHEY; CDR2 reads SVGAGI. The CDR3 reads CASSYTGGGGETQYF. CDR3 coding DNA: TGTGCCAGCAGTTACACAGGGGGCGGCGGGGAGACCCAGTACTTC.

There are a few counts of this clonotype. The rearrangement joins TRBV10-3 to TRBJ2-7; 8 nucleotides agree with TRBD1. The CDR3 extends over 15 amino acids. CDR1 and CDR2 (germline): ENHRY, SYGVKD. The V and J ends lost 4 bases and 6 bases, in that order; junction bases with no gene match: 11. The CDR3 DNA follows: TGTGCCATCAGTGCCGGACAGGGAGCGAATGGCGAGCAGTACTTC. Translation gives CAISAGQGANGEQYF.

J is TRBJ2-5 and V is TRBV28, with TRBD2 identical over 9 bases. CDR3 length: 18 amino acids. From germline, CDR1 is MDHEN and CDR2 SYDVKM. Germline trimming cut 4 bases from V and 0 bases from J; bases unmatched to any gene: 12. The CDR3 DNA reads TGTGCCAGCAGTTACACGAGCGGGAGGCCCCTCAACCAAGAGACCCAGTACTTC. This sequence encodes CASSYTSGRPLNQETQYF.

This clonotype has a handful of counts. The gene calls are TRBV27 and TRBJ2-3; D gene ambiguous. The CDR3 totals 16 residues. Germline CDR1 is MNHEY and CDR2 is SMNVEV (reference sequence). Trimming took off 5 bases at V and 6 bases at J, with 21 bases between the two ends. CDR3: CASSIHPTGQLDTQYF. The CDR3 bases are TGTGCCAGCAGTATCCACCCGACGGGCCAGCTGGATACGCAGTATTTT.

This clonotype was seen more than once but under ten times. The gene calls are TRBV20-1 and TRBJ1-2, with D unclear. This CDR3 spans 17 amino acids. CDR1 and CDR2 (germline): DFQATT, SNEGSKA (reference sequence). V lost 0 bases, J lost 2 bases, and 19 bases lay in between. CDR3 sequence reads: CSARDHRQKLENYGYTF. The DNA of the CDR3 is TGCAGTGCTAGAGATCACCGCCAGAAGCTGGAGAACTATGGCTACACCTTC.

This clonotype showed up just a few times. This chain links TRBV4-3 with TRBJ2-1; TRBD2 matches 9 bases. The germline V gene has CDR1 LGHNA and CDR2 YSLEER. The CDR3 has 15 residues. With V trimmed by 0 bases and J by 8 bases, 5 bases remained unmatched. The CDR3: CASSQEPGLAYEQFF. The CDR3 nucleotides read TGCGCCAGCAGCCAAGAGCCGGGACTAGCATATGAGCAGTTCTTC.

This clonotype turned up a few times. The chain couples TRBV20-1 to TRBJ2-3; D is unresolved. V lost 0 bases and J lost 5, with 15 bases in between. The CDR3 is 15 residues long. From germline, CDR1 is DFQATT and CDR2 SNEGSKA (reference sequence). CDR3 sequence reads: CSAREMREELDTQYF. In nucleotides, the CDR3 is TGCAGTGCTAGAGAAATGCGCGAGGAGTTAGATACGCAGTATTTT.

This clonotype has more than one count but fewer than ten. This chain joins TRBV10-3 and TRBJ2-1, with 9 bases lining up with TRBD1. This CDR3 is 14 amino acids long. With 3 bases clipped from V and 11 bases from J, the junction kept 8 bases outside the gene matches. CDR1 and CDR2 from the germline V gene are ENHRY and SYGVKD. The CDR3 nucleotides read TGTGCCATCAGTGAACCGACAGGGGGATTGAAGCAGTTCTTC. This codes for CAISEPTGGLKQFF.

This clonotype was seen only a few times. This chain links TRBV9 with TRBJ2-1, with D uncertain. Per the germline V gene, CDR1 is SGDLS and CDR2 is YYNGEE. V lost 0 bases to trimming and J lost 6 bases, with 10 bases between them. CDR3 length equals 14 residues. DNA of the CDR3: TGTGCCAGCAGCGTAGATGCTAATCGCAATGAGCAGTTCTTC. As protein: CASSVDANRNEQFF.

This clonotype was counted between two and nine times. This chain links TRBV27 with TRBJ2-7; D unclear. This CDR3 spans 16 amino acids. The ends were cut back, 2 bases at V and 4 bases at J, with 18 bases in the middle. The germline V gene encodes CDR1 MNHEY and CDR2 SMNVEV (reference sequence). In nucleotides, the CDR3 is TGTGCCAGCAGTTTAGGACGGGCAAACCCCCCTTACGAGCAGTACTTC. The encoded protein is CASSLGRANPPYEQYF.

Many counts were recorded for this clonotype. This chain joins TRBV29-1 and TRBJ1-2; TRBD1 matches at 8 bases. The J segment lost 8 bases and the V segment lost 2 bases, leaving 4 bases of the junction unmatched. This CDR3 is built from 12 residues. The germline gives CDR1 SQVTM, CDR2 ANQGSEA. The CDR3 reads CSVEQGAGGYTF. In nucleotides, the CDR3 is TGCAGCGTTGAACAGGGGGCAGGGGGCTACACCTTC. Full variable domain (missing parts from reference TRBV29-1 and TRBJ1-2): SAVISQKPSRDICQRGTSLTIQCQVDSQVTMMFWYRQQPGQSLTLIATANQGSEATYESGFVIDKFPISRPNLTFSTLTVSNMSPEDSSIYLCSVEQGAGGYTFGSGTRLTVV.

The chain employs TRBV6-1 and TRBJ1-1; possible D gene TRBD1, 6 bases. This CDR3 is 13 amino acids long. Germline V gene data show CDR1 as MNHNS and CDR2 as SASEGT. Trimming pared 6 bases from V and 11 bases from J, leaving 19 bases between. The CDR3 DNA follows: TGTGCCAGCAGGGAACCCATGGGACATGCGGCTTTCTTT. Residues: CASREPMGHAAFF.

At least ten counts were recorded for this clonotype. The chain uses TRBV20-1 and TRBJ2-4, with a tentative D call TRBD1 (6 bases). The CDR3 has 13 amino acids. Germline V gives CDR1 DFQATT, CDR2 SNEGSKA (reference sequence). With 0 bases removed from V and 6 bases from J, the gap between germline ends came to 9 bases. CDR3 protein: CSARDSGVNIQYF. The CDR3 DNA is TGCAGTGCTAGAGATTCAGGGGTAAACATTCAGTACTTC.

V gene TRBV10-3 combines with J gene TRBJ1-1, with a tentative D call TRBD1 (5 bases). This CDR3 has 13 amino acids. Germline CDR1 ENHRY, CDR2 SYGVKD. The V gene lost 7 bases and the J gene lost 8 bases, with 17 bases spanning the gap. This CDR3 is CAIIGTPSGEAFF. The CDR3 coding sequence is TGTGCCATCATCGGGACCCCGTCGGGGGAAGCTTTCTTT.

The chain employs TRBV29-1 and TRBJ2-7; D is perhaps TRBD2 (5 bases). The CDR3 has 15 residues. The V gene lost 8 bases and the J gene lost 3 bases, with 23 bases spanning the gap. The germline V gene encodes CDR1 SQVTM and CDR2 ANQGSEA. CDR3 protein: CSPPASASGDYEQYF. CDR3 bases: TGCAGCCCCCCCGCTTCGGCATCCGGGGACTACGAGCAGTACTTC.

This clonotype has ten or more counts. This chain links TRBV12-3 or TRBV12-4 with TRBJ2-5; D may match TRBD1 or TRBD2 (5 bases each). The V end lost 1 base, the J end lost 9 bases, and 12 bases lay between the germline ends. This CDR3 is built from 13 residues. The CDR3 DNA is TGTGCCAGCAGTTTAGGACAGCAAGCGGCCCAGTACTTC. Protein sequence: CASSLGQQAAQYF.

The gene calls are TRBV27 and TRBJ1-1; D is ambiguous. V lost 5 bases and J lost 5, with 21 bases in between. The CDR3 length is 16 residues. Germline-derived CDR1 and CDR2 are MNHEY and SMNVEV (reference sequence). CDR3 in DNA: TGTGCCAGCAGTCCCCTTTCCGTGGAAATGGAGACTGAAGCTTTCTTT. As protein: CASSPLSVEMETEAFF.

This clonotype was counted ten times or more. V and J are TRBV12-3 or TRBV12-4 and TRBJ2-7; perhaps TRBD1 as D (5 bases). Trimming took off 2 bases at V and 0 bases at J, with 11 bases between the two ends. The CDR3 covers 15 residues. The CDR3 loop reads CASSLFQGPSYEQYF. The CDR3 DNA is TGTGCCAGCAGTTTATTTCAGGGTCCCTCCTACGAGCAGTACTTC.

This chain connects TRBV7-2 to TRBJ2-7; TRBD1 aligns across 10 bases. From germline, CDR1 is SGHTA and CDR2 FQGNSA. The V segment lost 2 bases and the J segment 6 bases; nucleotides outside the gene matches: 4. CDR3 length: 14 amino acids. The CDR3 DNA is TGTGCCAGCAGCTTATTTGGACAGGGGGGCGAGCAGTACTTC. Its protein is CASSLFGQGGEQYF.

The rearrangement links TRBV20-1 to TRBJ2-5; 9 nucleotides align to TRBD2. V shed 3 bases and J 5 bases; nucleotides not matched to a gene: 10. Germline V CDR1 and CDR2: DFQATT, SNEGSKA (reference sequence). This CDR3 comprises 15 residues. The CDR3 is CSARKVAGVWETQYF. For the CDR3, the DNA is TGCAGTGCTAGGAAGGTAGCGGGAGTGTGGGAGACCCAGTACTTC.

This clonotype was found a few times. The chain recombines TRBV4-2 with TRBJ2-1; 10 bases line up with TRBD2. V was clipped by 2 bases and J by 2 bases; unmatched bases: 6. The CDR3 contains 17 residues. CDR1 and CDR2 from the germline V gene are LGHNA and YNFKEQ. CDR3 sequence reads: CASSQTLAGDAYNEQFF. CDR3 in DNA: TGTGCCAGCAGCCAAACTCTAGCGGGAGACGCCTACAATGAGCAGTTCTTC.

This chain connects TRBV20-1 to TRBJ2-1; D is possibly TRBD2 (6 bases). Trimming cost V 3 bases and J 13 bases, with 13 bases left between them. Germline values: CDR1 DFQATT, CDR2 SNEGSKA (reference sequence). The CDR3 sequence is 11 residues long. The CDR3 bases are TGCAGTGCTAGTCGCGGGACGGGACAGTTCTTC. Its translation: CSASRGTGQFF.

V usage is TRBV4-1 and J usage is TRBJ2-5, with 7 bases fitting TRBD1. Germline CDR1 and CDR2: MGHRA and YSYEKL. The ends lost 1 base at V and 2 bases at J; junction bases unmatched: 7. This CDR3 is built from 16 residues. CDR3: CASSQGAPDRQETQYF. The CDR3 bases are TGCGCCAGCAGCCAAGGAGCCCCGGACAGGCAAGAGACCCAGTACTTC.

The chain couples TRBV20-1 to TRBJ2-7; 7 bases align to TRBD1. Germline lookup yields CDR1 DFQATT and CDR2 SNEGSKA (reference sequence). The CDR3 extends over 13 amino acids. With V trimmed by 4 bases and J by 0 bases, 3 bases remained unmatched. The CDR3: CSAMGQSSYEQYF. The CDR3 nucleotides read TGCAGTGCTATGGGACAGAGCTCCTACGAGCAGTACTTC.

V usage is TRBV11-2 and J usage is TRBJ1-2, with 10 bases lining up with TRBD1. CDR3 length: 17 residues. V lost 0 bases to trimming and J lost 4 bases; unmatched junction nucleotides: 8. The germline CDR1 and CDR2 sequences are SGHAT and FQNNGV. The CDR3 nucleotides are TGTGCCAGCAGCTTAGATCCAAGGACAGGGGGGAGCTATGGCTACACCTTC. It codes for CASSLDPRTGGSYGYTF. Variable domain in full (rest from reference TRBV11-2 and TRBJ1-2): EAGVAQSPRYKIIEKRQSVAFWCNPISGHATLYWYQQILGQGPKLLIQFQNNGVVDDSQLPKDRFSAERLKGVDSTLKIQPAKLEDSAVYLCASSLDPRTGGSYGYTFGSGTRLTVV.